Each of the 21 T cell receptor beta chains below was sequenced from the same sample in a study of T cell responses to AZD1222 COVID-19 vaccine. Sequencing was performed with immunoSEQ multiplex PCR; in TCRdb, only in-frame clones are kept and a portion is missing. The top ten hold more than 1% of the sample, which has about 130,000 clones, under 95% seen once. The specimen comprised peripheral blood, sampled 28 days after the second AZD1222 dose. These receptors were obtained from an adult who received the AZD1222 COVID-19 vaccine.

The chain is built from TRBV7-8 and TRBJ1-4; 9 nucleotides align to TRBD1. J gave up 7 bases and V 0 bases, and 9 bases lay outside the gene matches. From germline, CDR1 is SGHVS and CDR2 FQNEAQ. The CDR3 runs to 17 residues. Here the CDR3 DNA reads TGTGCCAGCAGCTTAGCGCATCGTGGGACAGGGAGTGAAAAACTGTTTTTT. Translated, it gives CASSLAHRGTGSEKLFF.

The CDR3: CASSYHDRVIYGYTF. The DNA for the CDR3 is TGTGCCAGCAGTTACCACGACAGGGTTATTTACGGCTACACCTTC. The genes are TRBV6-2 or TRBV6-3 and TRBJ1-2; 7 bases map to TRBD1. CDR1 and CDR2 from the germline V gene are MNHEY and SVGEGT. J was trimmed by 8 bases and V by 2 bases; bases with no gene match: 11. The CDR3 consists of 15 residues.

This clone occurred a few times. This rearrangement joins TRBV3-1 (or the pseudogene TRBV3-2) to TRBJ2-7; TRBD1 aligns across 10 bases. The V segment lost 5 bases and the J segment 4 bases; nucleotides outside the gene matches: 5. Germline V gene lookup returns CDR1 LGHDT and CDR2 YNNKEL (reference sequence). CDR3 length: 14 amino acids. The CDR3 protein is CASSIGQGGYEQYF. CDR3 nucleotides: TGTGCCAGCAGCATAGGACAGGGGGGATACGAGCAGTACTTC.

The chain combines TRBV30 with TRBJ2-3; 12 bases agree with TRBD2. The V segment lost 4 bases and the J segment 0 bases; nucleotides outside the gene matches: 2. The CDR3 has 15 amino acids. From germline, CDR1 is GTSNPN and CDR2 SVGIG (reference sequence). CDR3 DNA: TGTGCCTGGAACGGACTAGCGGGGAGCACAGATACGCAGTATTTT. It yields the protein CAWNGLAGSTDTQYF.

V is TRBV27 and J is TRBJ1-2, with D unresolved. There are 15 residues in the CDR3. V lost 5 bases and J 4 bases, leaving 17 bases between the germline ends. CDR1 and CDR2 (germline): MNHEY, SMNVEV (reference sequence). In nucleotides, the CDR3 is TGTGCCAGCAGTCCATCCCTGGAGGTACGCTATGGCTACACCTTC. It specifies CASSPSLEVRYGYTF.

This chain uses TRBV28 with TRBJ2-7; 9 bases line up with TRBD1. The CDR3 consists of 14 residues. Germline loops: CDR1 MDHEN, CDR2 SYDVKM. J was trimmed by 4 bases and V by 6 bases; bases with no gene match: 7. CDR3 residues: CASRRQGVGYEQYF. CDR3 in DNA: TGTGCCAGCAGAAGACAGGGGGTAGGTTACGAGCAGTACTTC.

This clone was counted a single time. CDR3 sequence (DNA): TGTGCCAGCAGTCTCTTCGGGGCTAGCACGTACAATGAGCAGTTCTTC. This gives the protein CASSLFGASTYNEQFF. The V and J genes are TRBV14 and TRBJ2-1; D is perhaps TRBD1 or TRBD2 (5 bases each). The CDR3 runs 16 residues. Germline values: CDR1 SGHDN, CDR2 FVKESK. The V end was cut by 6 bases, the J end by 4 bases, with 19 bases between.

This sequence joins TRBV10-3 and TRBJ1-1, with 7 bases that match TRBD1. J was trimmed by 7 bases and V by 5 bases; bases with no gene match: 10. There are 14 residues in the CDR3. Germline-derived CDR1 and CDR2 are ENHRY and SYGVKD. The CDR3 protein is CAISQSGTADEAFF. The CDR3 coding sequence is TGTGCCATCAGTCAATCCGGGACAGCCGATGAAGCTTTCTTT.

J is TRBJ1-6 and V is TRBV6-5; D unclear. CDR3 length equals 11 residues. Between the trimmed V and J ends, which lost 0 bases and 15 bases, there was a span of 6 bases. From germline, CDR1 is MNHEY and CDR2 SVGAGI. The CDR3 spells CASSYSAFLHF. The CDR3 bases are TGTGCCAGCAGTTACTCGGCTTTCCTCCACTTT.

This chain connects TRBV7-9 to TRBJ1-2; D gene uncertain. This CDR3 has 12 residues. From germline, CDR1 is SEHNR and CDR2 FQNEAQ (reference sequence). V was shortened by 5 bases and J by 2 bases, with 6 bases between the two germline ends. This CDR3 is CASSVENYGYTF. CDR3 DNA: TGTGCCAGCAGCGTAGAGAACTATGGCTACACCTTC.

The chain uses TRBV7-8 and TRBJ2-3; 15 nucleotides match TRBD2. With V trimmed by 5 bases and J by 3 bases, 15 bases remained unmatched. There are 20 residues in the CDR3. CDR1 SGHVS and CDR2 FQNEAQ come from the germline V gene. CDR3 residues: CASSPGLAGGDLSGTDTQYF. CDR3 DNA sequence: TGTGCCAGCAGCCCGGGACTAGCGGGAGGTGACCTTTCGGGTACAGATACGCAGTATTTT.

The CDR3 nucleotides are TGTGCCAGCAGCTCGAGCGGGAAGACAGATACGCAGTATTTT. Its protein is CASSSSGKTDTQYF. The V and J genes are TRBV7-3 and TRBJ2-3, with 7 bases matching TRBD2. Losses at the gene ends were 4 bases for V and 3 bases for J; bases not matched to a gene: 4. Looked up from germline, CDR1 is SGHTA and CDR2 is FQGTGA. The CDR3 contains 14 residues.

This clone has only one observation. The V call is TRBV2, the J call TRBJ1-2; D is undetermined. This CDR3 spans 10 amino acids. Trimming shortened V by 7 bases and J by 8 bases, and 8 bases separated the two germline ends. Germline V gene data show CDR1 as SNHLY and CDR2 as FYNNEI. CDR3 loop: CASTPDGYTF. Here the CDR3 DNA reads TGTGCCAGCACCCCAGACGGCTACACCTTC.

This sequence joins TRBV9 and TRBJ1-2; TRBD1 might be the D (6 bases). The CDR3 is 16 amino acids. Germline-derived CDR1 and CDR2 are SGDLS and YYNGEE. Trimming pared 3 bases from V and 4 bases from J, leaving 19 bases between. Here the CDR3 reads CASSGRGAPTPYGYTF. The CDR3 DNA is TGTGCCAGCAGCGGTCGGGGGGCACCTACCCCCTATGGCTACACCTTC.

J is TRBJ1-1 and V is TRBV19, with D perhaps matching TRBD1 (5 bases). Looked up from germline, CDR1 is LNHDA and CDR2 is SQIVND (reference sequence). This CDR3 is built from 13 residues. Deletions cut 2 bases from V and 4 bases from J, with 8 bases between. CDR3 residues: CASSIWGGTEAFF. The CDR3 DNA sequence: TGTGCCAGTAGTATATGGGGGGGCACTGAAGCTTTCTTT. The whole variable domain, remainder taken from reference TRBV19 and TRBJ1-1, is DGGITQSPKYLFRKEGQNVTLSCEQNLNHDAMYWYRQDPGQGLRLIYYSQIVNDFQKGDIAEGYSVSREKKESFPLTVTSAQKNPTAFYLCASSIWGGTEAFFGQGTRLTVV.

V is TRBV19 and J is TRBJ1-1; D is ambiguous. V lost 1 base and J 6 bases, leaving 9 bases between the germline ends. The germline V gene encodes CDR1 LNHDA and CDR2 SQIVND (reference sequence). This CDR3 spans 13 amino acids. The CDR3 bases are TGTGCCAGTAGTATAGTCCCGCGACCTGAAGCTTTCTTT. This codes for CASSIVPRPEAFF.

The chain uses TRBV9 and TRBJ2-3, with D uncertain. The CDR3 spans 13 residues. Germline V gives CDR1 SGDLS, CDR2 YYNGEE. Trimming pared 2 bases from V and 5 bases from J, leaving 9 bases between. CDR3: CASSVSHGDTQYF. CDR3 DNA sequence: TGTGCCAGCAGCGTTTCGCATGGAGATACGCAGTATTTT.

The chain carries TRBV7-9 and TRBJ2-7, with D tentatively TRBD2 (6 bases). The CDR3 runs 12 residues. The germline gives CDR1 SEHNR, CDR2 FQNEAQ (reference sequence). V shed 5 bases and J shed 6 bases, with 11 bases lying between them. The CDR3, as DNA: TGTGCCAGCAGCCCAGAGGGACTCGAGCAGTACTTC. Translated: CASSPEGLEQYF.

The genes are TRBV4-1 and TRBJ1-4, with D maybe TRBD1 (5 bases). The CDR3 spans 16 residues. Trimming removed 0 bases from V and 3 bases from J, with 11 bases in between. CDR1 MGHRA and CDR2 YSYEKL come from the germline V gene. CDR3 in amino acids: CASSQDGTTANEKLFF. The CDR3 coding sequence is TGCGCCAGCAGCCAAGATGGGACTACAGCTAATGAAAAACTGTTTTTT.

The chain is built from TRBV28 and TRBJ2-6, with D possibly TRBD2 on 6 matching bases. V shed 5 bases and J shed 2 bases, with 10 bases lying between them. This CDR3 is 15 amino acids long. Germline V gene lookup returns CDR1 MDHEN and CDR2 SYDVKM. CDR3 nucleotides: TGTGCCAGCAGTCCGACGGGGGCTGGGGCCAACGTCCTGACTTTC. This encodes CASSPTGAGANVLTF.

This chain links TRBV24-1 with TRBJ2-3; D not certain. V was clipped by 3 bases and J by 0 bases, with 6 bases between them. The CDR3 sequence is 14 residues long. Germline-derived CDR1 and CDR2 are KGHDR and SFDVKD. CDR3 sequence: CATSDAGSTDTQYF. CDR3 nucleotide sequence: TGTGCCACCAGTGATGCAGGCAGCACAGATACGCAGTATTTT.